These 16 T cell receptor beta chains were sequenced from one sample in a study of T cell repertoires in cytomegalovirus infection. TCRdb reanalysed the reads using MiXCR and keeps one entry per CDR3 protein. The sample has 600,000 to 700,000 distinct CDR3 sequences, around a third seen once; the top ten hold around a sixth. No antigen has been identified for these receptors. The specimen comprised cultured PBMCs, sampled from culture after CMV antigen stimulation. These receptors were collected from a human donor in good health (CMV status not recorded). Some clones in this sample may be carry-over from other donors' samples.

This clonotype was detected a few times. This chain links TRBV7-2 with TRBJ2-1, with D unresolved. Germline V CDR1 and CDR2: SGHTA, FQGNSA. This CDR3 has 15 amino acids. V lost 6 bases, J lost 0 bases, and 12 bases lay in between. The CDR3 here is CASSPAASSYNEQFF. The CDR3 nucleotides read TGTGCCAGCAGTCCCGCCGCCAGCTCCTACAATGAGCAGTTCTTC.

V is TRBV7-8 and J is TRBJ2-3; D gene uncertain. Trimming pared 7 bases from V and 4 bases from J, leaving 15 bases between. The CDR3 spans 14 residues. Germline loops: CDR1 SGHVS, CDR2 FQNEAQ. The DNA of the CDR3 is TGTGCCAGCACCTACGTGGGTGCTTCAGATACGCAGTATTTT. Encoded protein: CASTYVGASDTQYF.

Only one count was recorded for this clonotype. The genes are TRBV29-1 and TRBJ2-7; TRBD1 might be the D (6 bases). Per the germline V gene, CDR1 is SQVTM and CDR2 is ANQGSEA. The length of the CDR3 is 14 residues. V was pared by 5 bases and J by 7 bases, with 21 bases between. The CDR3 protein is CSVTVAGADGEQYF. CDR3 sequence (DNA): TGCAGCGTTACTGTGGCAGGGGCGGACGGGGAGCAGTACTTC.

This clonotype was observed a single time. The chain carries TRBV4-1 and TRBJ1-1, with D tentatively TRBD1 (5 bases). V was clipped by 2 bases and J by 1 base, with 11 bases between them. Germline CDR1 is MGHRA and CDR2 is YSYEKL. This CDR3 is 15 amino acids long. The DNA for the CDR3 is TGCGCCAGCAGCCAACCGGGACGGTCGAACACTGAAGCTTTCTTT. Translating it yields CASSQPGRSNTEAFF.

The chain links TRBV28 to TRBJ1-5; 10 nucleotides line up with TRBD1. V was clipped by 5 bases and J by 2 bases; unmatched bases: 12. CDR3 length: 18 residues. Germline CDR1 MDHEN, CDR2 SYDVKM. This CDR3 is CASSPPTGGASGNQPQHF. The CDR3 DNA reads TGTGCCAGCAGTCCACCGACAGGGGGCGCTTCGGGCAATCAGCCCCAGCATTTT.

This clonotype was detected only a few times. The genes are TRBV4-3 and TRBJ2-7; 12 nucleotides align to TRBD2. CDR3 length equals 15 residues. Per the germline V gene, CDR1 is LGHNA and CDR2 is YSLEER. After removal of 4 bases from V and 4 bases from J, the junction contained 5 bases not matched to a gene. CDR3 sequence reads: CASSRGLAGNYEQYF. CDR3 in DNA: TGCGCCAGCAGCCGCGGACTAGCGGGAAATTACGAGCAGTACTTC.

The chain joins TRBV19 to TRBJ2-7; D gene unclear. V gave up 1 base and J gave up 6 bases, with 13 bases separating them. There are 14 residues in the CDR3. The germline V gene encodes CDR1 LNHDA and CDR2 SQIVND (reference sequence). The CDR3 DNA reads TGTGCCAGTAGTATAGGGAACCCCCTCGTCGAGCAGTACTTC. Translation gives CASSIGNPLVEQYF.

The chain links TRBV12-3 or TRBV12-4 to TRBJ2-3; D remains unclear. V dropped 7 bases and J dropped 7 bases, with 12 bases sitting between them. The CDR3 sequence is 12 residues long. The CDR3 sequence: CASTIDPNTQYF. The CDR3 region has the DNA TGTGCCAGCACAATCGACCCCAATACGCAGTATTTT.

The table lists this clonotype with a count of one. J is TRBJ2-4 and V is TRBV12-3 or TRBV12-4, with D possibly TRBD1 on 5 matching bases. Trimming pared 1 base from V and 1 base from J, leaving 11 bases between. The CDR3 sequence is 16 residues long. The CDR3 sequence is CASSLGAWGAKNIQYF. CDR3 bases: TGTGCCAGCAGTTTAGGGGCGTGGGGCGCCAAAAACATTCAGTACTTC.

The chain is built from TRBV7-2 and TRBJ2-2, with TRBD2 matching 13 bases. Per the germline V gene, CDR1 is SGHTA and CDR2 is FQGNSA. Losses at the gene ends were 2 bases for V and 9 bases for J; bases not matched to a gene: 6. The CDR3 consists of 16 residues. The CDR3, as DNA: TGTGCCAGCAGCTTACAGGGGACTAGCGGGATTCGGGAGCTGTTTTTT. This gives the protein CASSLQGTSGIRELFF.

This sequence joins TRBV19 and TRBJ1-1; D gene ambiguous. Germline V lookup: CDR1 LNHDA, CDR2 SQIVND (reference sequence). This CDR3 spans 11 amino acids. V was cut by 7 bases and J by 7 bases, with 10 bases left in between. CDR3 region: CASTPPYEAFF. CDR3 bases: TGTGCCAGTACCCCCCCCTATGAAGCTTTCTTT.

This chain connects TRBV20-1 to TRBJ2-3, with 7 nucleotides matching TRBD1. The germline gives CDR1 DFQATT, CDR2 SNEGSKA (reference sequence). CDR3 length: 14 residues. With V trimmed by 1 base and J by 4 bases, 5 bases remained unmatched. As DNA, the CDR3 is TGCAGTGCTAGAGTGCCAGGGGGTCCAGATACGCAGTATTTT. Protein product: CSARVPGGPDTQYF.

This clonotype was counted only a few times. The V call is TRBV2, the J call TRBJ2-7; 7 bases map to TRBD1. CDR1 SNHLY and CDR2 FYNNEI come from the germline V gene. The CDR3 runs to 12 residues. With V trimmed by 5 bases and J by 9 bases, 7 bases remained unmatched. The CDR3 here is CASSRDSLGQYF. The CDR3 DNA follows: TGTGCCAGCAGTCGGGACAGCCTTGGGCAGTACTTC.

The chain joins TRBV5-1 to TRBJ2-1; no firm D call. The CDR3 is 17 residues long. V was pared by 1 base and J by 0 bases, with 14 bases between. Germline CDR1 SGHRS, CDR2 YFSETQ. The CDR3 DNA reads TGCGCCAGCAGCTTGAATTTCGACCCCTACTCCTACAATGAGCAGTTCTTC. Translated: CASSLNFDPYSYNEQFF.

This clonotype was detected a few times. The V call is TRBV7-2, the J call TRBJ2-1; TRBD2 matches 9 bases. The length of the CDR3 is 16 residues. Germline V gene lookup returns CDR1 SGHTA and CDR2 FQGNSA. V trimming: 2 bases; J trimming: 8 bases; junction bases outside the gene matches: 10. CDR3 in DNA: TGTGCCAGCAGCTTAATAGCGGGGGTATCCTTTTATGAGCAGTTCTTC. Its protein is CASSLIAGVSFYEQFF.

This clonotype has only a few counts. This chain joins TRBV6-9 and TRBJ2-4; D is perhaps TRBD1 or TRBD2 (5 bases each). The V gene lost 2 bases and the J gene lost 1 base, with 9 bases spanning the gap. The CDR3 is 15 residues long. The V gene's germline CDR1 is MNHGY and CDR2 SVAAGI. This chain's CDR3 is CASSYKGTAKNIQYF. CDR3 nucleotide sequence: TGTGCCAGCAGTTATAAGGGGACGGCCAAAAACATTCAGTACTTC.